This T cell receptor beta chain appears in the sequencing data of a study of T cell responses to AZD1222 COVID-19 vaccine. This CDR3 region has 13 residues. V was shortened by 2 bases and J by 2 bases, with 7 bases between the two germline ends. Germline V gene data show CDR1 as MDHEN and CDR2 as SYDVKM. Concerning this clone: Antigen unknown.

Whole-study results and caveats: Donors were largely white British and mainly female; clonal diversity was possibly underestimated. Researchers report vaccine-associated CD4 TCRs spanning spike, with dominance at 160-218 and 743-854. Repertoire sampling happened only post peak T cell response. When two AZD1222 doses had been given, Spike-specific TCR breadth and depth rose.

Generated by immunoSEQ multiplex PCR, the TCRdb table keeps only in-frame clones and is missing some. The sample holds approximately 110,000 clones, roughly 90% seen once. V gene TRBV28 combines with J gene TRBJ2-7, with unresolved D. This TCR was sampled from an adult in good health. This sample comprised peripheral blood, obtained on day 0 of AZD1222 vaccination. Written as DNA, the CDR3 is TGTGCCAGCAGTTTACTTCCCACCTACGAGCAGTACTTC. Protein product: CASSLLPTYEQYF.